The 27 T cell receptor beta chains in this list originate from one sample, sequenced in a study of CD8 T cells in Susac syndrome. After extraction with the RNeasy kit, 0.5 to 1 ug of the RNA was reverse transcribed using random hexamers. Each CDR3 protein is one row after TCRdb ran MiXCR on the immunoSEQ multiplex PCR reads. Of 150,000 to 200,000 distinct CDR3 sequences in the sample, about 95% were seen once. Sequencing was performed on CD4+ T cells from PBMCs. Every receptor here comes from a human donor with multiple sclerosis.

In its sample, this clonotype was seen once. The V gene is TRBV29-1, the J gene TRBJ2-6, with TRBD1 as a possible D gene (6 bases). The CDR3 spans 19 residues. Germline V gene sequence: CDR1 SQVTM, CDR2 ANQGSEA. Trimming took 6 bases from V and 1 from J, leaving 25 bases between them. The CDR3 DNA follows: TGCAGCGTCCCGTCCGTTGGCCAGGGGATCTCGTCTGGGGCCAACGTCCTGACTTTC. Protein sequence: CSVPSVGQGISSGANVLTF.

The genes are TRBV29-1 and TRBJ1-1, with no clear D. Germline V gene sequence: CDR1 SQVTM, CDR2 ANQGSEA. This CDR3 region has 14 residues. V lost 4 bases and J 0 bases, leaving 12 bases between the germline ends. DNA for the CDR3: TGCAGCGTTGTTGCGCTTACCTTGAACACTGAAGCTTTCTTT. Translated, it gives CSVVALTLNTEAFF.

J is TRBJ2-3 and V is TRBV3-1; D possibly corresponds to TRBD2 (6 bases). The CDR3 loop spans 17 amino acids. Germline CDR1 reads LGHDT; CDR2 reads YNNKEL (reference sequence). V gave up 6 bases and J gave up 0 bases, with 19 bases separating them. The CDR3 spells CASSRRARRDSTDTQYF. The CDR3 bases are TGTGCCAGCAGTCGACGGGCAAGGCGGGATAGCACAGATACGCAGTATTTT.

The chain employs TRBV25-1 and TRBJ2-7, with a possible D match to TRBD1 (6 bases). The V and J ends lost 2 bases and 6 bases respectively, with 17 bases between them. Germline V gene sequence: CDR1 MGHDK, CDR2 SYGVNS. This CDR3 has 15 residues. The CDR3 DNA reads TGTGCCAGCAGTGAACGGACAGCTCTTTCGTCCGAGCAGTACTTC. This translates into CASSERTALSSEQYF.

V and J are TRBV15 and TRBJ1-1; possible D gene TRBD1, 5 bases. CDR3 length equals 14 residues. V dropped 0 bases and J dropped 6 bases, with 11 bases sitting between them. Germline assignment: CDR1 LNHNV and CDR2 YYDKDF (reference sequence). The CDR3 spells CATSRDRGGAEAFF. CDR3 sequence (DNA): TGTGCCACCAGCAGAGATAGGGGCGGCGCTGAAGCTTTCTTT. Using reference TRBV15 and TRBJ1-1 for the parts outside the CDR3, the full variable domain is DAMVIQNPRYQVTQFGKPVTLSCSQTLNHNVMYWYQQKSSQAPKLLFHYYDKDFNNEADTPDNFQSRRPNTSFCFLDIRSPGLGDTAMYLCATSRDRGGAEAFFGQGTRLTVV.

V gene TRBV3-1 combines with J gene TRBJ2-1; maybe TRBD1 (8 bases). Trimming left V 5 bases short and J 7 bases short, with 18 bases between. From germline, CDR1 is LGHDT and CDR2 YNNKEL (reference sequence). The CDR3 is 15 amino acids. The CDR3 region has the DNA TGTGCCAGCAGCTGGGGAGGGACAGGAAAGAATGAGCAGTTCTTC. It is translated as CASSWGGTGKNEQFF.

The rearrangement links TRBV30 to TRBJ2-5, with D unclear. V lost 5 bases to trimming and J lost 7 bases, with 17 bases between them. This CDR3 spans 13 amino acids. Germline CDR1 GTSNPN, CDR2 SVGIG (reference sequence). CDR3 protein: CAWGPGSPGTQYF. Written as DNA, the CDR3 is TGTGCCTGGGGCCCAGGCTCACCAGGGACCCAGTACTTC.

This rearrangement joins TRBV7-9 to TRBJ2-1; D unresolved. This CDR3 has 13 residues. Germline values: CDR1 SEHNR, CDR2 FQNEAQ (reference sequence). V lost 2 bases to trimming and J lost 3 bases, with 5 bases between them. The CDR3 loop is CASSLNHYNEQFF. Written as DNA, the CDR3 is TGTGCCAGCAGCTTAAACCACTACAATGAGCAGTTCTTC.

CDR3 region: CASSRTSVEAFF. CDR3 coding DNA: TGTGCCAGCAGTCGGACATCTGTTGAAGCTTTCTTT. The V gene is TRBV2, the J gene TRBJ1-1; tentatively, D is TRBD1 (5 bases). The CDR3 covers 12 residues. Germline CDR1 is SNHLY and CDR2 is FYNNEI. With 5 bases removed from V and 7 bases from J, the gap between germline ends came to 11 bases.

The chain has TRBV4-2 and TRBJ2-3; D is ambiguous. The CDR3 has 15 residues. Trimming pared 2 bases from V and 1 base from J, leaving 10 bases between. The germline gives CDR1 LGHNA, CDR2 YNFKEQ. The DNA for the CDR3 is TGTGCCAGCAGCCAAAGGGTGGCGGGCACAGATACGCAGTATTTT. Translating gives CASSQRVAGTDTQYF.

Note on this clonotype: Germline is not matched at one junction end, which may reflect a read error. This rearrangement joins TRBV23-1 to TRBJ1-1; D gene ambiguous. TRBV23-1 belongs to the ORF category, with a function that is uncertain. This CDR3 comprises 11 residues. The CDR3 region is CATSTNTEAFF. The CDR3 bases are TGCGCCACCAGTACGAACACTGAAGCTTTCTTT.

This chain joins TRBV29-1 and TRBJ1-5, with D possibly matching TRBD1 (6 bases). Per germline, CDR1 SQVTM and CDR2 ANQGSEA. The CDR3 is 13 amino acids. Trimming took 6 bases from V and 4 from J, leaving 13 bases between them. CDR3 DNA: TGCAGCGTAGCCGGGACACAAAATCAGCCCCAGCATTTT. Translating gives CSVAGTQNQPQHF.

The chain joins TRBV5-4 to TRBJ2-3; the match to TRBD1 covers 10 bases. Germline V CDR1 and CDR2: SGHNT, YYREEE (reference sequence). CDR3 length equals 17 residues. Trimming took 4 bases from V and 2 from J; bases not matched to a gene: 10. The CDR3 loop is CASSHPTTGGITDTQYF. CDR3 nucleotides: TGTGCCAGCAGCCATCCCACGACAGGGGGCATCACAGATACGCAGTATTTT.

As for this clonotype: Germline is not matched at one junction end, which may reflect a read error. The chain has TRBV20-1 and TRBJ2-7; 8 bases align to TRBD1. The CDR3 is made up of 13 amino acids. CDR1 is DFQATT and CDR2 is SNEGSKA in the germline V gene (reference sequence). CDR3 sequence reads: CSARDRGVVEQYF. In DNA form, the CDR3 reads TGCAGTGCTCGAGACAGGGGAGTCGTCGAGCAGTACTTC.

The chain links TRBV27 to TRBJ1-2; D not certain. This CDR3 region has 13 residues. The germline V and J ends were trimmed by 0 bases and 8 bases, with 10 bases remaining between them. Germline CDR1 reads MNHEY; CDR2 reads SMNVEV (reference sequence). The CDR3 sequence is CASSLSRNGGYTF. In DNA form, the CDR3 reads TGTGCCAGCAGTTTATCCCGGAACGGAGGCTACACCTTC.

V and J are TRBV30 and TRBJ1-2; no firm D call. The V end lost 3 bases, the J end lost 7 bases, and 12 bases lay between the germline ends. The CDR3 consists of 12 residues. The germline CDR1 and CDR2 sequences are GTSNPN and SVGIG (reference sequence). The CDR3 sequence: CAWSEPHGGYTF. DNA of the CDR3: TGTGCCTGGAGCGAACCCCATGGTGGCTACACCTTC.

J is TRBJ2-1 and V is TRBV7-9; 10 bases match TRBD1. Germline lookup yields CDR1 SEHNR and CDR2 FQNEAQ (reference sequence). The CDR3 has 14 residues. The junction had 2 bases not matched to a gene; V was cut back by 1 base and J by 8 bases. The CDR3 is CASSLVGTGDEQFF. The CDR3 DNA reads TGTGCCAGCAGCTTAGTCGGGACAGGGGATGAGCAGTTCTTC.

The chain employs TRBV7-9 and TRBJ2-5; D is perhaps TRBD1 (5 bases). Germline CDR1 and CDR2: SEHNR and FQNEAQ (reference sequence). CDR3 size: 14 residues. Trimming cost V 7 bases and J 0 bases, with 12 bases left between them. CDR3 sequence (DNA): TGTGCCAGCACCCTGGGGCGGCACCAAGAGACCCAGTACTTC. Encoded protein: CASTLGRHQETQYF.

CDR3 sequence reads: CASSQVTVGYTF. In DNA form, the CDR3 reads TGTGCCAGCAGCCAAGTGACGGTTGGCTACACCTTC. The chain recombines TRBV14 with TRBJ1-2, with D uncertain. The CDR3 is 12 residues long. The germline V and J ends were trimmed by 1 base and 7 bases, with 7 bases remaining between them. CDR1 SGHDN and CDR2 FVKESK come from the germline V gene.

The rearrangement links TRBV30 to TRBJ2-2; D is possibly TRBD1 (5 bases). CDR1 GTSNPN and CDR2 SVGIG come from the germline V gene (reference sequence). V was clipped by 3 bases and J by 8 bases, with 10 bases between them. CDR3 length equals 12 residues. The CDR3 spells CAWRFRVGELFF. CDR3 nucleotides: TGTGCCTGGAGGTTCAGGGTAGGGGAGCTGTTTTTT.

The chain links TRBV29-1 to TRBJ1-2; D is unclear. This CDR3 region has 11 residues. CDR1 is SQVTM, CDR2 ANQGSEA, per germline. V was trimmed by 4 bases and J by 12 bases, leaving 15 bases between them. DNA for the CDR3: TGCAGCGTTGTGATTCCCCCTAGGCACACCTTC. It codes for CSVVIPPRHTF.

This clonotype showed up just once. The chain uses TRBV14 and TRBJ2-7; weak D call: TRBD2 (6 bases). Germline V gene sequence: CDR1 SGHDN, CDR2 FVKESK. This CDR3 is built from 13 residues. V was trimmed by 4 bases and J by 3 bases, leaving 10 bases between them. The CDR3 region is CASSRDLDYEQYF. The CDR3 region has the DNA TGTGCCAGCAGCCGGGACTTAGACTACGAGCAGTACTTC.

CDR3 DNA: TGTGCCTGGAGTGTAGGCCGGCCTCAGGGGCCCCAGCATTTT. Protein sequence: CAWSVGRPQGPQHF. V gene TRBV30 combines with J gene TRBJ1-5, with a weak D call TRBD1 (5 bases). Germline CDR1 reads GTSNPN; CDR2 reads SVGIG (reference sequence). The CDR3 is made up of 14 amino acids. V lost 0 bases, J lost 9 bases, and 15 bases lay in between.

The J gene is TRBJ2-7, the V gene TRBV29-1; 7 nucleotides align to TRBD1. V lost 7 bases and J lost 6; bases outside the gene matches: 9. CDR3 length equals 12 residues. Germline V lookup: CDR1 SQVTM, CDR2 ANQGSEA. The CDR3 DNA is TGCAGCGCCAACACACACAGGGGCGAGCAGTACTTC. As protein: CSANTHRGEQYF.

The rearrangement uses TRBV29-1 and TRBJ1-1; TRBD1 is a possible D gene (5 bases). With 1 base removed from V and 1 base from J, the gap between germline ends came to 13 bases. The germline gives CDR1 SQVTM, CDR2 ANQGSEA. This CDR3 region has 15 residues. CDR3 amino acids: CSVEASTGQNTEAFF. The CDR3 DNA sequence: TGCAGCGTTGAAGCCTCAACAGGCCAGAACACTGAAGCTTTCTTT.

The genes are TRBV20-1 and TRBJ1-2; 7 bases map to TRBD1. The V and J ends lost 1 base and 5 bases, in that order; junction bases with no gene match: 10. This CDR3 comprises 15 residues. CDR1 and CDR2 (germline): DFQATT, SNEGSKA (reference sequence). CDR3 sequence reads: CSARASAGTDYGYTF. In nucleotides, the CDR3 is TGCAGTGCTAGAGCCAGCGCCGGGACAGATTATGGCTACACCTTC.

V is TRBV2 and J is TRBJ1-4; D not resolved. V lost 7 bases and J 5 bases, leaving 17 bases between the germline ends. The CDR3 extends over 15 amino acids. The germline gives CDR1 SNHLY, CDR2 FYNNEI. This chain's CDR3 is CASKPNPNQNEKLFF. CDR3 nucleotides: TGTGCCAGCAAACCCAACCCCAATCAGAATGAAAAACTGTTTTTT.